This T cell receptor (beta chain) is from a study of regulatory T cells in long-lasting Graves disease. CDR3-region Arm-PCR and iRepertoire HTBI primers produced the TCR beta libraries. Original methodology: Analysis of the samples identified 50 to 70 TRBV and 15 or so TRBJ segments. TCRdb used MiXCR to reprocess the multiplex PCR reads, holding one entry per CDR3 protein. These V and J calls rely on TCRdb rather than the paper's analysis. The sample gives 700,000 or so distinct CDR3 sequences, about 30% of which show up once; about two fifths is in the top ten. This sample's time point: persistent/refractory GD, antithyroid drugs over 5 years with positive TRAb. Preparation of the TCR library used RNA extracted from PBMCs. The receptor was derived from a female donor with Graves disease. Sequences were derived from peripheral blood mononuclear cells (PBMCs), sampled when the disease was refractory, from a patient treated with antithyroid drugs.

CDR3: CSARQGDYNSPLHF. DNA for the CDR3: TGCAGTGCTAGACAGGGGGACTATAATTCACCCCTCCACTTT. The genes are TRBV20-1 and TRBJ1-6, with 7 bases fitting TRBD1. Germline CDR1 and CDR2: DFQATT and SNEGSKA (reference sequence). The CDR3 is 14 residues long. V lost 2 bases to trimming and J lost 3 bases; unmatched junction nucleotides: 1.